These 32 T cell receptor beta chains were sequenced from one sample in a study of shared clonotypes between healthy human individuals (TCRdb year 2020). Libraries were built with the immunoSEQ multiplex PCR assay. Drawn from immuneACCESS, this table holds only the in-frame rearrangements with V and J called that TCRdb kept. Clones are partly lost; checked studies trace under half to an unresolved V gene and leave the rest unexplained. In this sample the table shows some 2,100,000 clones, 95% of which occur a single time. Of the sample, roughly 0.13% is held by the ten largest clones. The source material was naive CD4+ T cells sorted from blood. Interpreted using the paper, the cell subset or site label stands for: CD45RA+ positively selected. Receptors originate from a man aged 18 to 29 in good health.

This sequence joins TRBV2 and TRBJ1-2; 7 positions match TRBD1. Looked up from germline, CDR1 is SNHLY and CDR2 is FYNNEI. V lost 6 bases to trimming and J lost 7 bases; unmatched junction nucleotides: 14. This CDR3 contains 15 residues. CDR3 amino acids: CASRQGQNSMAGYTF. The CDR3 DNA reads as TGTGCCAGCAGACAGGGACAGAACTCTATGGCTGGCTACACCTTC.

V is TRBV18 and J is TRBJ1-3; D remains ambiguous. With 0 bases removed from V and 0 bases from J, the gap between germline ends came to 12 bases. Germline V gene sequence: CDR1 KGHSH, CDR2 LQKENI. This CDR3 contains 17 residues. In nucleotides, the CDR3 is TGTGCCAGCTCACCACCAGGTCAGGCCCTCTCTGGAAACACCATATATTTT. It is translated as CASSPPGQALSGNTIYF.

This clone is a singleton in its sample. The chain is built from TRBV2 and TRBJ2-7, with D possibly matching TRBD1 (5 bases). The CDR3 extends over 13 amino acids. V shed 6 bases and J shed 4 bases, with 13 bases lying between them. Germline V lookup: CDR1 SNHLY, CDR2 FYNNEI. The CDR3, as DNA: TGTGCCAGCAGCCCGACAGCCCCTTACGAGCAGTACTTC. Translation: CASSPTAPYEQYF.

The V gene is TRBV11-3, the J gene TRBJ2-2; weak D call: TRBD1 (6 bases). V lost 0 bases to trimming and J lost 4 bases, with 18 bases between them. This CDR3 has 18 residues. Germline V gene sequence: CDR1 SGHNT, CDR2 YENEEA. This CDR3 is CASSLEQGRKVSTGELFF. The DNA of the CDR3 is TGTGCCAGCAGCTTAGAACAGGGAAGGAAAGTGAGCACCGGGGAGCTGTTTTTT.

The J gene is TRBJ2-3, the V gene TRBV11-2, with 9 bases matching TRBD1. This CDR3 region has 15 residues. J gave up 1 base and V 3 bases, and 2 bases lay outside the gene matches. CDR1 and CDR2 from the germline V gene are SGHAT and FQNNGV. CDR3 nucleotides: TGTGCCAGCAGCTTTACAGGGGGCCGCACAGATACGCAGTATTTT. Its translation: CASSFTGGRTDTQYF.

The chain carries TRBV2 and TRBJ1-1; possible D gene TRBD1, 6 bases. This CDR3 region has 13 residues. Per the germline V gene, CDR1 is SNHLY and CDR2 is FYNNEI. The V end lost 6 bases, the J end lost 1 base, and 9 bases lay between the germline ends. CDR3 sequence: CASSRGPNTEAFF. CDR3 DNA sequence: TGTGCCAGCAGCAGGGGCCCGAACACTGAAGCTTTCTTT.

This chain joins TRBV21-1 and TRBJ1-5. TRBV21-1 is a pseudogene. The CDR3 is 13 amino acids. CDR3 nucleotides: TGTGCCAGCAGCCTGACGGGGGTTCAGCCCCAGCATTTT. As protein: CASSLTGVQPQHF.

This chain joins TRBV6-6 and TRBJ1-4, with D perhaps matching TRBD1 (5 bases). V was trimmed by 6 bases and J by 8 bases, leaving 16 bases between them. The CDR3 is 14 amino acids. Germline V CDR1 and CDR2: MNHNY, SVGAGI (reference sequence). The CDR3 region has the DNA TGTGCCAGCAGATATTCGCAGGGTTGGGAAAAACTGTTTTTT. Amino acids: CASRYSQGWEKLFF.

Regarding this clone: The identical CDR3 is also encoded by other nucleotide sequences in the sample. V usage is TRBV30 and J usage is TRBJ1-1, with 7 bases identical to TRBD1. The length of the CDR3 is 12 residues. Germline CDR1 GTSNPN, CDR2 SVGIG (reference sequence). V shed 5 bases and J 5 bases; nucleotides not matched to a gene: 5. CDR3 nucleotide sequence: TGTGCCTGGGAGACAGGGAGAACTGAAGCTTTCTTT. It encodes CAWETGRTEAFF.

The gene calls are TRBV5-6 and TRBJ1-4; no clear D gene. CDR1 is SGHDT and CDR2 is YYEEEE in the germline V gene. CDR3 length: 13 amino acids. V was clipped by 0 bases and J by 11 bases, with 11 bases between them. The CDR3 region has the DNA TGTGCCAGCAGCTTGGCCCCGGGTCAGAAACTGTTTTTT. Translated: CASSLAPGQKLFF.

The chain uses TRBV30 and TRBJ2-3, with D tentatively TRBD2 (7 bases). Germline V CDR1 and CDR2: GTSNPN, SVGIG (reference sequence). With 2 bases removed from V and 5 bases from J, the gap between germline ends came to 14 bases. This CDR3 spans 14 amino acids. The CDR3, as DNA: TGTGCCTGGAGTCCGGGGGGCGGAATAGATACGCAGTATTTT. This gives the protein CAWSPGGGIDTQYF.

This clone was observed a single time. This sequence joins TRBV28 and TRBJ2-7; tentative D call: TRBD2 (6 bases). The ends were cut back, 9 bases at V and 3 bases at J, with 15 bases in the middle. Germline assignment: CDR1 MDHEN and CDR2 SYDVKM. The CDR3 length is 13 residues. In DNA, the CDR3 is TGTGCCAGTTCCGGGACGGGAGTCTACGAGCAGTACTTC. Amino acids: CASSGTGVYEQYF.

Points on this clone: Other nucleotide sequences in the sample specify the same CDR3. The genes are TRBV29-1 and TRBJ1-1; no firm D call. The V gene's germline CDR1 is SQVTM and CDR2 ANQGSEA. With 3 bases removed from V and 1 base from J, the gap between germline ends came to 3 bases. There are 11 residues in the CDR3. As DNA, the CDR3 is TGCAGCGTTGATAGGAACACTGAAGCTTTCTTT. Amino acids: CSVDRNTEAFF.

V usage is TRBV19 and J usage is TRBJ1-2; unclear D gene. V was clipped by 5 bases and J by 7 bases, with 14 bases between them. In germline, CDR1 is LNHDA, CDR2 SQIVND (reference sequence). The CDR3 has 13 amino acids. The CDR3 region is CASSFPDFTGYTF. CDR3 nucleotides: TGTGCCAGTAGTTTCCCGGACTTTACTGGCTACACCTTC.

The chain is built from TRBV7-2 and TRBJ2-7; D is possibly TRBD1 (6 bases). The germline V gene has CDR1 SGHTA and CDR2 FQGNSA. The CDR3 extends over 16 amino acids. Deletions cut 1 base from V and 1 base from J, with 14 bases between. The DNA for the CDR3 is TGTGCCAGCAGCTTAGGACGTGCCAGGGGTTCCTACGAGCAGTACTTC. Amino acids: CASSLGRARGSYEQYF.

CDR3: CASSSRDPVDEQFF. The DNA for the CDR3 is TGCGCCAGCAGCTCCCGGGACCCGGTGGATGAGCAGTTCTTC. This rearrangement joins TRBV5-1 to TRBJ2-1; D assignment may be TRBD1 or TRBD2 (5 bases each). Germline CDR1 is SGHRS and CDR2 is YFSETQ. V lost 3 bases to trimming and J lost 8 bases, with 15 bases between them. This CDR3 has 14 amino acids.

The chain is built from TRBV14 and TRBJ1-2; 7 positions agree with TRBD1. V was clipped by 2 bases and J by 0 bases; unmatched bases: 9. This CDR3 region has 17 residues. The germline gives CDR1 SGHDN, CDR2 FVKESK. CDR3 in DNA: TGTGCCAGCAGCCAAACGAGTTCAGGGGGAGCTAACTATGGCTACACCTTC. Amino acid sequence: CASSQTSSGGANYGYTF.

The chain couples TRBV6-5 to TRBJ1-1, with D possibly TRBD1 on 5 matching bases. The CDR3 covers 15 residues. From germline, CDR1 is MNHEY and CDR2 SVGAGI. V dropped 5 bases and J dropped 0 bases, with 13 bases sitting between them. CDR3 sequence (DNA): TGTGCCAGCAGTACGTCCGGGACGGTGAACACTGAAGCTTTCTTT. Translating gives CASSTSGTVNTEAFF.

This chain uses TRBV10-2 with TRBJ1-6; maybe TRBD1 (5 bases). Trimming removed 0 bases at V and 6 bases at J, with 12 bases between. Germline V CDR1 and CDR2: WSHSY, SAAADI. The CDR3 loop spans 16 amino acids. The DNA of the CDR3 is TGCGCCAGCAGTGAGTCTAGGGGCGGTGGTAATTCACCCCTCCACTTT. Its protein is CASSESRGGGNSPLHF.

The genes are TRBV6-5 and TRBJ1-2; D remains unclear. This CDR3 has 11 amino acids. Germline V gene data show CDR1 as MNHEY and CDR2 as SVGAGI. Trimming stripped 7 bases from V and 2 bases from J, with 5 bases between. DNA for the CDR3: TGTGCCAGCATGAGGAACTATGGCTACACCTTC. This codes for CASMRNYGYTF.

This chain joins TRBV28 and TRBJ2-7; 8 nucleotides align to TRBD2. The V and J ends lost 2 bases and 4 bases, in that order; junction bases with no gene match: 10. Germline V gives CDR1 MDHEN, CDR2 SYDVKM. CDR3 length: 16 residues. This CDR3 reads CASSLVTSGFQYEQYF. CDR3 DNA: TGTGCCAGCAGTTTAGTCACTAGCGGCTTCCAATACGAGCAGTACTTC.

The genes are TRBV6-5 and TRBJ2-1; TRBD2 aligns across 11 bases. In germline, CDR1 is MNHEY, CDR2 SVGAGI. The trim removed 0 bases at V and 7 bases at J, leaving 2 bases unmatched. This CDR3 is built from 15 residues. In DNA, the CDR3 is TGTGCCAGCAGTTACTCACTAGCGGGAGATAATGAGCAGTTCTTC. Translating it yields CASSYSLAGDNEQFF.

This chain connects TRBV7-3 to TRBJ2-5, with TRBD1 matching over 11 bases. This CDR3 has 13 residues. Losses at the gene ends were 4 bases for V and 10 bases for J; bases not matched to a gene: 5. Germline-derived CDR1 and CDR2 are SGHTA and FQGTGA. Here the CDR3 reads CASSSGTGGFQYF. For the CDR3, the DNA is TGTGCCAGCAGCTCCGGGACAGGGGGTTTCCAGTACTTC. Complete variable domain (other parts from reference TRBV7-3 and TRBJ2-5): GAGVSQTPSNKVTEKGKYVELRCDPISGHTALYWYRQSLGQGPEFLIYFQGTGAADDSGLPNDRFFAVRPEGSVSTLKIQRTERGDSAVYLCASSSGTGGFQYFGPGTRLLVL.

This chain uses TRBV2 with TRBJ2-1, with D possibly being TRBD1 or TRBD2 (5 bases each). CDR1 SNHLY and CDR2 FYNNEI come from the germline V gene. CDR3 length: 13 amino acids. Trimming took off 8 bases at V and 10 bases at J, with 18 bases between the two ends. CDR3 residues: CASQILGRLEQFF. The CDR3, as DNA: TGTGCCAGCCAGATCCTGGGACGGCTCGAGCAGTTCTTC.

This clone appeared a few times. In nucleotides, the CDR3 is TGCGCCAGCAGTGAGTGGGGGGGTACGCAGTATTTT. Protein: CASSEWGGTQYF. The chain links TRBV10-1 to TRBJ2-3; 7 nucleotides agree with TRBD2. The CDR3 has 12 residues. In germline, CDR1 is WNHNN, CDR2 SYGVQD (reference sequence). V shed 1 base and J 8 bases; nucleotides not matched to a gene: 0.

This rearrangement joins TRBV28 to TRBJ2-7; TRBD1 matches at 10 bases. V was clipped by 3 bases and J by 7 bases; unmatched bases: 9. Germline values: CDR1 MDHEN, CDR2 SYDVKM. CDR3 length equals 15 residues. The CDR3 sequence: CASSFIDRGPWEQYF. The CDR3 DNA follows: TGTGCCAGCAGTTTTATCGACAGGGGGCCATGGGAGCAGTACTTC.

V is TRBV30 and J is TRBJ2-5, with 9 bases lining up with TRBD1. The CDR3 totals 14 residues. CDR1 is GTSNPN and CDR2 is SVGIG in the germline V gene (reference sequence). Trimming cost V 4 bases and J 4 bases; bases outside gene matches: 7. The CDR3 spells CAWTIQGAGETQYF. For the CDR3, the DNA is TGTGCCTGGACAATACAGGGGGCGGGAGAGACCCAGTACTTC.

For this clone: The germline gene is not matched at one end of the junction; a read error may be the cause. The CDR3 DNA is TGTGCTAGCAGTAAACAGGAGAGCCCCTGGAATGAGCAGTTCTTC. Residues: CASSKQESPWNEQFF. The chain employs TRBV7-7 and TRBJ2-1; D is possibly TRBD1 (5 bases). Germline values: CDR1 SSHAT, CDR2 FNYEAQ (reference sequence). The CDR3 sequence is 15 residues long.

The V and J genes are TRBV7-2 and TRBJ2-4, with a weak D call TRBD1 (5 bases). The germline V gene encodes CDR1 SGHTA and CDR2 FQGNSA. The V end was cut by 0 bases, the J end by 3 bases, with 9 bases between. CDR3 length equals 15 residues. CDR3 in DNA: TGTGCCAGCAGCTTAGCTCAGGGTAACAAAAACATTCAGTACTTC. It encodes CASSLAQGNKNIQYF.

Turning to this clone: The germline gene is not matched at one end of the junction; a read error may be the cause. This rearrangement joins TRBV7-7 to TRBJ1-6; D may be TRBD1 (6 bases). Per germline, CDR1 SSHAT and CDR2 FNYEAQ (reference sequence). This CDR3 region has 14 residues. CDR3 in DNA: TGTGCTAGCAGCTTAGAGGGGGGCAATTCACCCCTCCACTTT. This translates into CASSLEGGNSPLHF. Full variable domain (missing parts from reference TRBV7-7 and TRBJ1-6): GAGVSQSPRYKVTKRGQDVTLRCDPISSHATLYWYQQALGQGPEFLTYFNYEAQPDKSGLPSDRFSAERPEGSISTLTIQRTEQRDSAMYRCASSLEGGNSPLHFGNGTRLTVT.

The chain combines TRBV2 with TRBJ1-4; D is uncertain. Looked up from germline, CDR1 is SNHLY and CDR2 is FYNNEI. This CDR3 comprises 12 residues. V was pared by 4 bases and J by 12 bases, with 12 bases between. DNA for the CDR3: TGTGCCAGCAGTGGCCGGAAGAGTGAACTGTTTTTT. Its protein product is CASSGRKSELFF.

The rearrangement uses TRBV18 and TRBJ1-2; D call uncertain. V was clipped by 3 bases and J by 6 bases, with 11 bases between them. The length of the CDR3 is 13 residues. Germline CDR1 KGHSH, CDR2 LQKENI. As DNA, the CDR3 is TGTGCCAGCTCACCCAACCCCGCGAATGGCTACACCTTC. It encodes CASSPNPANGYTF.